Included here is one T cell receptor beta chain sequence, with context. TCRdb passed the reads through MiXCR, listing each CDR3 protein once. The sample has over 90,000 distinct CDR3 sequences; 31% are singletons. This sample was taken from a study of type 1 regulatory T cells. The receptor was isolated from a human donor in good health. The sample comprised CD4+ T cells, either the whole sample or a sorted fraction (not recorded which).

The CDR3 loop is CSVARGPGNTIYF. The DNA of the CDR3 is TGCAGCGTGGCCAGGGGACCCGGAAACACCATATATTTT. The genes are TRBV29-1 and TRBJ1-3; D is possibly TRBD1 (6 bases). Looked up from germline, CDR1 is SQVTM and CDR2 is ANQGSEA. The CDR3 runs 13 residues. The ends were cut back, 6 bases at V and 4 bases at J, with 13 bases in the middle.